The sequence of this T cell receptor (beta chain) was determined in a study of cytomegalovirus exposure and HLA in healthy donors. PCR was performed using 60 Vbeta and 13 Jbeta primers. The data were produced by immunoSEQ multiplex PCR, yet TCRdb's version contains in-frame clones alone and is incomplete. In the table there are some 150,000 clones, around 81% of which are singletons. Sequencing was done on a sample of PBMCs. This TCR was sampled from a woman in her fifties or sixties in good health and CMV-seronegative.

The CDR3 coding sequence is TGTGCCAGCAGGACTCGGTCCTACGAGCAGTACTTC. Protein product: CASRTRSYEQYF. The gene calls are TRBV2 and TRBJ2-7; D call uncertain. Germline-derived CDR1 and CDR2 are SNHLY and FYNNEI. V lost 6 bases to trimming and J lost 1 base, with 7 bases between them. This CDR3 comprises 12 residues.